Described below is a single T cell receptor (beta chain) sequence and its context. This sample was included in a study of tumor-infiltrating lymphocytes in oesophageal squamous cell carcinoma. The V gene lost 2 bases and the J gene lost 1 base, with 16 bases spanning the gap. The CDR3 has 17 amino acids. Germline-derived CDR1 and CDR2 are SGHAT and FQDESV (reference sequence). TCRdb independently ran MiXCR on the reads; one entry per CDR3 protein. The sample shows roughly 11,000 distinct CDR3 sequences, roughly three fifths of them seen only once. The chain combines TRBV11-1 with TRBJ2-3, with D unresolved. Input material: blood. This TCR derives from a female donor with esophageal squamous cell carcinoma. The CDR3 here is CASSLFASPSGTDTQYF. The CDR3 coding sequence is TGTGCCAGCAGCTTATTTGCCAGCCCCTCGGGCACAGATACGCAGTATTTT. Together with reference TRBV11-1 and TRBJ2-3, the CDR3 gives the full variable domain: EAEVAQSPRYKITEKSQAVAFWCDPISGHATLYWYRQILGQGPELLVQFQDESVVDDSQLPKDRFSAERLKGVDSTLKIQPAELGDSAMYLCASSLFASPSGTDTQYFGPGTRLTVL.